These 24 T cell receptor beta chains came from one sample sequenced in a study of technical replicates of blood from a handful of donors. Clones were read by immunoSEQ multiplex PCR, and TCRdb kept only the in-frame ones, dropping some. The table lists roughly 93,000 clones, approximately 94% of them singletons. Input material: T cells isolated from PBMCs. The receptors derive from a human donor in good health.

The chain joins TRBV2 to TRBJ2-7, with TRBD1 identical over 8 bases. The V gene's germline CDR1 is SNHLY and CDR2 FYNNEI. The CDR3 length is 14 residues. V was pared by 6 bases and J by 6 bases, with 10 bases of the junction left unmatched. CDR3 bases: TGTGCCAGCAGCGGACAGGGTGGGCTAAGCGAGCAGTACTTC. This sequence encodes CASSGQGGLSEQYF.

This clone has just one count. The chain joins TRBV5-1 to TRBJ1-1; tentatively, D is TRBD1 (6 bases). Germline assignment: CDR1 SGHRS and CDR2 YFSETQ. This CDR3 is 13 amino acids long. V lost 5 bases and J lost 0, with 8 bases in between. In nucleotides, the CDR3 is TGCGCCAGCAGAGGGGGACTGAACACTGAAGCTTTCTTT. Protein sequence: CASRGGLNTEAFF.

This clone was observed once. An end of the junction does not agree with germline; a read error may underlie this. The rearrangement joins TRBV2 to TRBJ1-3; 7 nucleotides agree with TRBD1. CDR1 and CDR2 (germline): SNHLY, FYNNEI. The CDR3 runs to 15 residues. The CDR3 sequence is CAVTGTASSRNTIYF. CDR3 coding DNA: TGTGCCGTCACCGGGACAGCTAGCTCTCGAAACACCATATATTTT.

This CDR3 reads CASSPGWGVNTEAFF. The CDR3 DNA reads TGCGCCAGCAGCCCCGGTTGGGGAGTGAACACTGAAGCTTTCTTT. The chain uses TRBV5-1 and TRBJ1-1; D is unclear. Trimming cost V 4 bases and J 0 bases, with 13 bases left between them. Germline values: CDR1 SGHRS, CDR2 YFSETQ. The CDR3 extends over 15 amino acids.

This sequence joins TRBV19 and TRBJ2-1; TRBD1 matches at 8 bases. The V gene's germline CDR1 is LNHDA and CDR2 SQIVND (reference sequence). Trimming at V came to 9 bases and at J to 4 bases, leaving 8 bases not matched to a gene. The length of the CDR3 is 14 residues. In DNA form, the CDR3 reads TGTGCCAGCACCGGGACAGGCCTTTACAATGAGCAGTTCTTC. As protein: CASTGTGLYNEQFF.

The rearrangement links TRBV6-1 to TRBJ1-5; possibly TRBD1 for D (5 bases). The V end lost 6 bases, the J end lost 4 bases, and 7 bases lay between the germline ends. The CDR3 runs 12 residues. Germline loops: CDR1 MNHNS, CDR2 SASEGT. The CDR3 region has the DNA TGTGCCAGCAGGGGGGGGAATCAGCCCCAGCATTTT. It is translated as CASRGGNQPQHF.

This sequence joins TRBV6-5 and TRBJ2-7, with 10 bases identical to TRBD1. This CDR3 comprises 13 residues. Germline CDR1 reads MNHEY; CDR2 reads SVGAGI. Trimming took 6 bases from V and 4 from J; bases not matched to a gene: 3. CDR3 sequence (DNA): TGTGCCAGCAGGAAGGGACAGGGGTACGAGCAGTACTTC. This encodes CASRKGQGYEQYF.

The chain joins TRBV28 to TRBJ2-6; 7 bases are a match to TRBD1. Germline CDR1 MDHEN, CDR2 SYDVKM. V lost 7 bases, J lost 1 base, and 7 bases stayed unmatched. The CDR3 runs 16 residues. The CDR3 bases are TGTGCCAGCACCTCCCCCAGGGGGTCTGGGGCCAACGTCCTGACTTTC. It is translated as CASTSPRGSGANVLTF.

The V call is TRBV7-9, the J call TRBJ2-1; 8 bases fit TRBD1. Germline V gene lookup returns CDR1 SEHNR and CDR2 FQNEAQ (reference sequence). V dropped 2 bases and J dropped 9; count of bases not matched to a gene: 9. CDR3 length equals 15 residues. The CDR3 nucleotides read TGTGCCAGCAGCTTATTGGGGACAGGTTCCGTTGAGCAGTTCTTC. It is translated as CASSLLGTGSVEQFF.

J is TRBJ1-4 and V is TRBV4-1; 9 bases line up with TRBD1. Per the germline V gene, CDR1 is MGHRA and CDR2 is YSYEKL. The CDR3 spans 16 residues. V lost 0 bases to trimming and J lost 9 bases; unmatched junction nucleotides: 8. The CDR3 nucleotides are TGCGCCAGCAGCCAAGATGGGACAGGGAAAACCCAAAAACTGTTTTTT. Its protein is CASSQDGTGKTQKLFF.

The chain is built from TRBV19 and TRBJ1-4; 7 nucleotides match TRBD1. With 7 bases clipped from V and 5 bases from J, the junction kept 4 bases outside the gene matches. This CDR3 is built from 13 residues. Per germline, CDR1 LNHDA and CDR2 SQIVND (reference sequence). CDR3: CASNRGRNEKLFF. In DNA form, the CDR3 reads TGTGCCAGTAACAGGGGAAGAAATGAAAAACTGTTTTTT.

The J gene is TRBJ1-1, the V gene TRBV28; the match to TRBD1 covers 9 bases. The CDR3 consists of 13 residues. V trimming: 6 bases; J trimming: 14 bases; junction bases outside the gene matches: 13. Germline V gene lookup returns CDR1 MDHEN and CDR2 SYDVKM. The chain's CDR3 is CASRGGTGSIWFF. The DNA of the CDR3 is TGTGCCAGCAGGGGGGGGACAGGGTCGATTTGGTTCTTT.

This rearrangement joins TRBV5-6 to TRBJ1-2, with 9 bases fitting TRBD1. The trim removed 2 bases at V and 5 bases at J, leaving 7 bases unmatched. The CDR3 is made up of 15 amino acids. Germline V gene data show CDR1 as SGHDT and CDR2 as YYEEEE. In nucleotides, the CDR3 is TGTGCCAGCAGCTTAGGGGACAGGGCATATTATGGCTACACCTTC. It is translated as CASSLGDRAYYGYTF. Complete variable domain (other parts from reference TRBV5-6 and TRBJ1-2): DAGVTQSPTHLIKTRGQQVTLRCSPKSGHDTVSWYQQALGQGPQFIFQYYEEEERQRGNFPDRFSGHQFPNYSSELNVNALLLGDSALYLCASSLGDRAYYGYTFGSGTRLTVV.

The V and J genes are TRBV18 and TRBJ2-3; unclear D gene. CDR1 and CDR2 (germline): KGHSH, LQKENI. This CDR3 is 12 amino acids long. Trimming stripped 5 bases from V and 3 bases from J, with 6 bases between. The chain's CDR3 is CASSSRTDTQYF. The CDR3 region has the DNA TGTGCCAGCTCATCCCGGACAGATACGCAGTATTTT.

The chain carries TRBV6-1 and TRBJ2-7; unclear D gene. The V gene lost 2 bases and the J gene lost 0 bases, with 8 bases spanning the gap. This CDR3 has 14 residues. Germline-derived CDR1 and CDR2 are MNHNS and SASEGT. The CDR3 loop is CASSEYEASYEQYF. The CDR3 region has the DNA TGTGCCAGCAGTGAATACGAGGCCTCCTACGAGCAGTACTTC.

This chain connects TRBV29-1 to TRBJ2-1, with D possibly being TRBD2 (5 bases). Trimming shortened V by 2 bases and J by 0 bases, and 8 bases separated the two germline ends. The CDR3 runs 14 residues. Germline V gene sequence: CDR1 SQVTM, CDR2 ANQGSEA. DNA of the CDR3: TGCAGCGTTGAACCGGGAAGCTCCTACAATGAGCAGTTCTTC. This encodes CSVEPGSSYNEQFF.

V is TRBV10-3 and J is TRBJ2-1, with 11 bases matching TRBD2. This CDR3 is built from 18 residues. Germline values: CDR1 ENHRY, CDR2 SYGVKD. The J segment lost 7 bases and the V segment lost 0 bases, leaving 11 bases of the junction unmatched. CDR3 coding DNA: TGTGCCATCAGTGAGTCCCGCGGGCTAGCGGGAGGTTTAAATGAGCAGTTCTTC. This translates into CAISESRGLAGGLNEQFF.

J is TRBJ2-7 and V is TRBV5-8, with D perhaps matching TRBD2 (7 bases). The CDR3 is 17 amino acids. V was clipped by 1 base and J by 1 base, with 18 bases between them. Per the germline V gene, CDR1 is SGHTS and CDR2 is YDEGEE. CDR3 nucleotide sequence: TGTGCCAGCAGCTTGAGTTTCCGGGGGGCTCAATCCTACGAGCAGTACTTC. This codes for CASSLSFRGAQSYEQYF.

By share of the sample, this clone is medium-sized (0.01 to 0.1%). This chain connects TRBV5-6 to TRBJ2-7, with a tentative D call TRBD2 (5 bases). V lost 1 base, J lost 2 bases, and 7 bases lay in between. The CDR3 has 13 residues. Germline-derived CDR1 and CDR2 are SGHDT and YYEEEE. The CDR3 DNA reads TGTGCCAGCAGCTTGAGCGGTACCTACGAGCAGTACTTC. It is translated as CASSLSGTYEQYF.

V usage is TRBV29-1 and J usage is TRBJ2-7, with 12 nucleotides matching TRBD1. CDR1 is SQVTM and CDR2 is ANQGSEA in the germline V gene. The CDR3 consists of 16 residues. With V trimmed by 4 bases and J by 1 base, 8 bases remained unmatched. The CDR3 loop reads CSVVGTGGPQSYEQYF. In DNA form, the CDR3 reads TGCAGCGTTGTTGGGACAGGGGGCCCCCAATCCTACGAGCAGTACTTC.

The V gene is TRBV29-1, the J gene TRBJ2-3; D remains unclear. Germline CDR1 SQVTM, CDR2 ANQGSEA. The ends were cut back, 3 bases at V and 2 bases at J, with 6 bases in the middle. The CDR3 sequence is 12 residues long. The CDR3 reads CSVDLYTDTQYF. In nucleotides, the CDR3 is TGCAGCGTTGACTTATACACAGATACGCAGTATTTT.

The chain couples TRBV6-4 to TRBJ2-1; perhaps TRBD2 as D (6 bases). Germline CDR1 and CDR2: MRHNA and SNTAGT. Trimming removed 6 bases from V and 6 bases from J, with 18 bases in between. CDR3 length: 15 amino acids. The CDR3 sequence: CASRSGPRGGNEQFF. The CDR3 DNA reads as TGTGCCAGCAGATCCGGGCCCCGGGGAGGCAATGAGCAGTTCTTC.

The gene calls are TRBV6-1 and TRBJ2-2; D is unclear. Trimming removed 4 bases at V and 7 bases at J, with 7 bases between. The CDR3 extends over 12 amino acids. Germline-derived CDR1 and CDR2 are MNHNS and SASEGT. The CDR3 spells CASSGLSGELFF. CDR3 bases: TGTGCCAGCAGTGGCCTCAGCGGGGAGCTGTTTTTT.

This clone was seen just once. The genes are TRBV2 and TRBJ1-3; tentatively, D is TRBD1 (5 bases). CDR1 and CDR2 (germline): SNHLY, FYNNEI. Trimming cost V 3 bases and J 4 bases, with 13 bases left between them. The CDR3 sequence is 15 residues long. The CDR3 spells CASSEGRGAGNTIYF. For the CDR3, the DNA is TGTGCCAGCAGTGAGGGGAGGGGTGCGGGAAACACCATATATTTT.